This TCR beta chain was documented in a study of Graves' ophthalmopathy and Graves' hyperthyroidism (dated by TCRdb to between 2018 and 2020). The study in broad terms: Peripheral blood was collected at initial diagnosis, prior to any treatment. Following sampling, methimazole starting at 30 mg daily was administered to hyperthyroidism patients, and high-dose intravenous methylprednisolone was administered to ophthalmopathy patients. The study used signatures of the TCR beta repertoire to tell Graves' ophthalmopathy apart from Graves' hyperthyroidism and to predict which patients would progress to ophthalmopathy. In total, approximately 130 blood samples were TCR-sequenced: roughly 45 ophthalmopathy, approximately 75 hyperthyroidism and approximately 17 hyperthyroidism-to-ophthalmopathy patients. T-cell repertoires of thyroid tissue and blood were compared in more than 5 hyperthyroidism patients. To explore V-J signatures that separate ophthalmopathy from hyperthyroidism, a discovery set of about a hundred patients was enrolled, consisting of about 45 with ophthalmopathy and under 65 with stable hyperthyroidism. The independent validation cohort included approximately 19 hyperthyroidism patients plus 17 patients who later progressed from hyperthyroidism to ophthalmopathy. For training and testing, the 95 to 100 patients in the discovery cohort were randomly divided in a 7:3 ratio.

On the study overall, not on this receptor specifically: Sample size was not statistically predetermined, and group allocation was not concealed from the investigators. Ophthalmopathy was separated from stable hyperthyroidism by the 13-signature model with around 89% sensitivity and roughly 83% specificity in cross-validation and with 80%/75% in the test set. In validation, the model predicted ophthalmopathy progression with less than 71% sensitivity and 72.22% specificity; fewer than 15 predicted patients were CT-confirmed with GO in a median of about 6.2 months. Among expanded thyroid clonotypes with frequency above 0.001, most also showed up in blood, which suggests that blood repertoires may reflect the thyroid immune response.

Hyperthyroidism was considered stable if no progression to ophthalmopathy occurred within 18 months of follow-up. The hyperthyroidism patients were 18 to 65 years old and newly diagnosed, with a disease duration of less than 2 months. Anyone with other autoimmune diseases, uncontrolled infections, pregnancy or lactation was excluded from the study. Clinical symptoms, serum thyroxine, TRAb, thyroid ultrasound and orbital computed tomography were used for diagnosis. PBMCs were isolated from 10 ml of fresh peripheral blood by Ficoll-Paque density gradient centrifugation. Total RNA was extracted using Trizol reagent, and RNA quality was checked on an Agilent 2100 Bioanalyzer. For repertoire sequencing, the TCR beta CDR3 regions were amplified from RNA transcripts. A first-round RT-PCR used HTBI primers with the Qiagen OneStep RT-PCR kit, followed by a second-round multiplex PCR, size selection and purification. The libraries underwent paired-end sequencing with 100 bp reads on an Illumina HiSeq2000. Under the source paper's analysis protocol: SOAPnuke was used for read processing, and reads with adapters, uncalled bases, a mean Phred below 15, or no exact constant-primer or identifier match were discarded. COPE v1.2.5 was used to merge the high-quality paired reads. Clonotypes were defined as unique nucleotide sequences and were aligned to IMGT TRB V, D and J references using MiTCR v1.1. The analysis was limited to V-J combinations with a frequency above 0.0001, which together covered 99.2% of repertoires. A TCR clonal expansion and chaos score per V-J combination was defined as the ratio of F50 clonal expansion to chaos observed in the TCRdist matrix. Welch's t-statistics and random forest were used to reduce the features to about 14 V-J combinations, which were then used as input to a naive Bayes classifier. The similarity between thyroid and blood repertoires was quantified using the Morisita-Horn index. TCRdb reran the public reads through fastp at Q25 and MiXCR, keeping productive beta chains. Rows are unified per CDR3 protein, each entry keeping the most common DNA and genes. The V and J calls shown here were made by TCRdb, not taken from the authors' results. Recorded for this sample are 300,000 to 500,000 distinct CDR3 sequences; 15% to 17% of them occurred a single time. Of the sample, around 7% is held by the ten largest clones.

On this clonotype itself: There is no known antigen for this receptor. The record has no base qualities; no much larger clone is one base away.

Deletion took 6 bases off V and 3 bases off J, with a span of 15 bases between the germline ends. The CDR3, from cysteine to phenylalanine, totals 14 residues. The retained sequence is limited to the CDR3, 42 bases, with the frame set at the first base. Reading the germline V gene (reference sequence) gives CDR1 SEHNR and CDR2 FQNEAQ. The chain joins TRBV7-9 to TRBJ2-7, with the D gene not confidently named. Sequenced material: peripheral blood. This clonotype originated in a woman between 18 and 30 years old with stable Graves' hyperthyroidism. Donor details come from another sample of the same person, matched by shared clones. The DNA sequence is given as TGTGCCAGCAGTTTACTCTCCCCGCTCTACGAGCAGTACTTC. Translated, this gives CASSLLSPLYEQYF.